The sample holds a few counts of the clone carrying this TCR beta chain. This sample is part of a study of blood T cell repertoires in COVID-19. Clones were read by immunoSEQ multiplex PCR, and TCRdb kept only the in-frame ones, dropping some. Here the sample spans about 170,000 clones, around 74% being singletons. The V gene's germline CDR1 is LNHNV and CDR2 YYDKDF (reference sequence). Trimming pared 4 bases from V and 4 bases from J, leaving 7 bases between. The CDR3 contains 13 residues. The receptor comes from a woman older than 75 with acute or convalescent COVID-19. The chain recombines TRBV15 with TRBJ2-2; D not resolved. Input material: peripheral blood. DNA for the CDR3: TGTGCCACCAGCAAAATCCTCACCGGGGAGCTGTTTTTT. Translation gives CATSKILTGELFF.